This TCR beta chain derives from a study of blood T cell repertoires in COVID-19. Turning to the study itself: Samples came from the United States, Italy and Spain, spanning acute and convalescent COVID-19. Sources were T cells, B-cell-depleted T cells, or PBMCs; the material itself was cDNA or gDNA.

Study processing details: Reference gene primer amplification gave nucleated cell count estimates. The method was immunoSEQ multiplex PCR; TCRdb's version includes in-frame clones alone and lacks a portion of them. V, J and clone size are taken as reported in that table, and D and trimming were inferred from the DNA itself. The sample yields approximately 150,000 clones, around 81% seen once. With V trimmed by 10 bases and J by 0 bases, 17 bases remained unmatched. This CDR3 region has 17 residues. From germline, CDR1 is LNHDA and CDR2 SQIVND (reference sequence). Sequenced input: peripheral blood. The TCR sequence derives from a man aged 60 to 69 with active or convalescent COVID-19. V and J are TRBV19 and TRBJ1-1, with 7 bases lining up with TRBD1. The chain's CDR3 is CATSQPGTAVMNTEAFF. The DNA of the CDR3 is TGTGCCACTTCTCAACCCGGGACAGCCGTGATGAACACTGAAGCTTTCTTT.